These 20 T cell receptor beta chains were sequenced from one sample in a study of blood T cells in healthy people across ages. Through a sample-barcoded 5' primer and a J-beta primer mix, a second PCR was run for about 6 to 11 cycles. TCRdb re-analysed the 5' RACE reads in MiXCR, keeping a single row per CDR3 protein. The repertoire holds under 2,000,000 distinct CDR3 sequences, with 49% as singletons. What was sequenced was blood. The origin of the receptors is a middle-aged woman in good health.

The chain employs TRBV6-6 and TRBJ1-2, with D hard to call. The CDR3 contains 13 residues. V lost 2 bases and J 2 bases, leaving 6 bases between the germline ends. CDR1 MNHNY and CDR2 SVGAGI come from the germline V gene (reference sequence). The CDR3 region has the DNA TGTGCCAGCAGTTACGCTGTCAACTATGGCTACACCTTC. This translates into CASSYAVNYGYTF.

This clonotype was counted only a few times. The chain joins TRBV28 to TRBJ2-5, with D hard to call. The DNA matches TRBJ2-7 better at its end, which makes the J call doubtful. The germline gives CDR1 MDHEN, CDR2 SYDVKM. CDR3 length: 13 residues. The CDR3, as DNA: TGTGCCAGCAGTTCGGCCATCGCCTACGAGCAGTACTTC. Translation: CASSSAIAYEQYF.

The J gene is TRBJ2-3, the V gene TRBV10-3; TRBD2 is a possible D gene (5 bases). Trimming shortened V by 5 bases and J by 0 bases, and 15 bases separated the two germline ends. The germline V gene has CDR1 ENHRY and CDR2 SYGVKD. This CDR3 region has 16 residues. The CDR3, as DNA: TGTGCCATCAGTTTGCAGCCGGGATCTAGCACAGATACGCAGTATTTT. This sequence encodes CAISLQPGSSTDTQYF.

This clonotype was counted between two and nine times. The chain uses TRBV4-2 and TRBJ2-1; D tentatively fits TRBD1 or TRBD2 (5 bases each). Germline V gene lookup returns CDR1 LGHNA and CDR2 YNFKEQ. Trimming removed 1 base from V and 8 bases from J, with 21 bases in between. This CDR3 region has 17 residues. The CDR3 nucleotides read TGTGCCAGCAGCCAAGTAAAATGGGACCTCCCTGGCGATGAGCAGTTCTTC. Its translation: CASSQVKWDLPGDEQFF.

This clonotype came up a few times. The V call is TRBV4-2, the J call TRBJ1-2; D not certain. Trimming removed 0 bases at V and 10 bases at J, with 9 bases between. This CDR3 is 12 amino acids long. Germline CDR1 LGHNA, CDR2 YNFKEQ. The CDR3 nucleotides are TGTGCCAGCAGCCAAGAGGGAGCTACCTACACCTTC. This translates into CASSQEGATYTF.

J is TRBJ1-1 and V is TRBV27; the D is unclear. The CDR3 sequence is 13 residues long. V was shortened by 0 bases and J by 6 bases, with 8 bases between the two germline ends. CDR1 MNHEY and CDR2 SMNVEV come from the germline V gene (reference sequence). As DNA, the CDR3 is TGTGCCAGCAGTTTATCCAGTATTTCTGAAGCTTTCTTT. Its protein product is CASSLSSISEAFF.

Points on this clonotype: A much larger clone lies a single base off, so this may be a read error. The chain joins TRBV12-3 or TRBV12-4 to TRBJ2-7, with 9 positions matching TRBD2. The V and J ends lost 3 bases and 7 bases, in that order; junction bases with no gene match: 10. CDR3 length: 15 residues. For the CDR3, the DNA is TGTGCCAGCAGTTTGTCCAGCGGGGGGTACAATGAGCAGTACTTC. It is translated as CASSLSSGGYNEQYF.

This clonotype was found a few times. The V call is TRBV5-5, the J call TRBJ2-7, with D possibly TRBD1 on 6 matching bases. V was shortened by 0 bases and J by 5 bases, with 18 bases between the two germline ends. CDR1 is SGHKS, CDR2 YYEKEE, per germline (reference sequence). This CDR3 is built from 16 residues. The CDR3 reads CASSLGFPRGLDEQYF. DNA for the CDR3: TGTGCCAGCAGCTTGGGATTCCCCAGGGGTCTCGACGAGCAGTACTTC.

As to this clonotype: At one of its ends the junction is not consistent with the germline gene, which may arise from a read error. The chain couples TRBV15 to TRBJ2-7, with D perhaps TRBD2 (5 bases). The CDR3 length is 13 residues. Germline CDR1 is LNHNV and CDR2 is YYDKDF (reference sequence). In DNA, the CDR3 is TGTGCCGCCAGCACCCACCGGGGCTACGAGCAGTACTTC. It is translated as CAASTHRGYEQYF.

This clonotype was detected a few times. V gene TRBV9 combines with J gene TRBJ1-6, with TRBD1 identical over 7 bases. The CDR3 covers 17 residues. The junction had 11 bases not matched to a gene; V was cut back by 0 bases and J by 8 bases. Germline values: CDR1 SGDLS, CDR2 YYNGEE. The DNA of the CDR3 is TGTGCCAGCAGCGTAGCGGTGGGGGTAGGACAGGATTCACCCCTCCACTTT. Translated, it gives CASSVAVGVGQDSPLHF.

This clonotype was observed a few times. The V and J genes are TRBV5-1 and TRBJ2-5; weak D call: TRBD2 (6 bases). Looked up from germline, CDR1 is SGHRS and CDR2 is YFSETQ. This CDR3 is built from 14 residues. V shed 4 bases and J shed 3 bases, with 13 bases lying between them. CDR3 bases: TGCGCCAGCAGCCCCGTGGCGGGAAAAGAGACCCAGTACTTC. Encoded protein: CASSPVAGKETQYF. The full variable domain, with the rest looked up from reference TRBV5-1 and TRBJ2-5, is KAGVTQTPRYLIKTRGQQVTLSCSPISGHRSVSWYQQTPGQGLQFLFEYFSETQRNKGNFPGRFSGRQFSNSRSEMNVSTLELGDSALYLCASSPVAGKETQYFGPGTRLLVL.

The J gene is TRBJ1-1, the V gene TRBV11-1; weak D call: TRBD1 (5 bases). The CDR3 is 16 amino acids. Germline V lookup: CDR1 SGHAT, CDR2 FQDESV (reference sequence). The germline V and J ends were trimmed by 2 bases and 1 base, with 14 bases remaining between them. The CDR3 spells CASSLWGRSGNTEAFF. CDR3 DNA sequence: TGTGCCAGCAGCTTATGGGGCCGGTCGGGGAACACTGAAGCTTTCTTT.

The chain carries TRBV6-2 or TRBV6-3 and TRBJ1-2, with no clear D. Germline V lookup: CDR1 MNHEY, CDR2 SVGEGT. This CDR3 is 12 amino acids long. V gave up 5 bases and J gave up 8 bases, with 12 bases separating them. Written as DNA, the CDR3 is TGTGCCAGCAGTAAGACAATCGGAGGCTACACCTTC. Residues: CASSKTIGGYTF.

CDR3 nucleotide sequence: TGTGCCAGCGTGGGGCGGTCGAACACTGAAGCTTTCTTT. Translated, it gives CASVGRSNTEAFF. V is TRBV6-2 or TRBV6-3 and J is TRBJ1-1, with TRBD1 as a possible D gene (5 bases). Trimming removed 8 bases at V and 1 base at J, with 11 bases between. The CDR3 length is 13 residues. Germline CDR1 is MNHEY and CDR2 is SVGEGT.

The chain carries TRBV20-1 and TRBJ2-5; 12 nucleotides line up with TRBD1. Per the germline V gene, CDR1 is DFQATT and CDR2 is SNEGSKA (reference sequence). J lost 11 bases, V lost 0 bases, and 10 bases had no gene match. The CDR3 totals 15 residues. DNA of the CDR3: TGCAGTGCTAGAGATGGGGGGACAGGGGGCGATGAGCAGTACTTC. This gives the protein CSARDGGTGGDEQYF.

This clonotype showed up many times. V is TRBV4-1 and J is TRBJ2-1, with D perhaps TRBD1 (5 bases). Trimming took 3 bases from V and 8 from J, leaving 14 bases between them. This CDR3 is 14 amino acids long. Germline V lookup: CDR1 MGHRA, CDR2 YSYEKL. The CDR3: CASSQMTVLDEQFF. The CDR3 bases are TGCGCCAGCAGCCAGATGACAGTTCTCGATGAGCAGTTCTTC.

The rearrangement joins TRBV15 to TRBJ1-4, with TRBD1 as a possible D gene (5 bases). The germline CDR1 and CDR2 sequences are LNHNV and YYDKDF (reference sequence). Trimming took off 0 bases at V and 3 bases at J, with 11 bases between the two ends. CDR3 length: 16 residues. CDR3 DNA: TGTGCCACCAGCAGAGATATGGGACGACCTAATGAAAAACTGTTTTTT. Protein: CATSRDMGRPNEKLFF.

The count of this clonotype is one. This sequence joins TRBV6-6 and TRBJ1-4; tentative D call: TRBD1 (6 bases). Germline V gene lookup returns CDR1 MNHNY and CDR2 SVGAGI (reference sequence). CDR3 length: 14 amino acids. V lost 6 bases and J lost 8, with 16 bases in between. In DNA, the CDR3 is TGTGCCAGCAGCCAGGGGACAAGTAAGGAAAAACTGTTTTTT. This translates into CASSQGTSKEKLFF.

V gene TRBV27 combines with J gene TRBJ2-7; D gene ambiguous. Germline-derived CDR1 and CDR2 are MNHEY and SMNVEV (reference sequence). The CDR3 loop spans 14 amino acids. Trimming left V 5 bases short and J 7 bases short, with 18 bases between. The CDR3: CASSPKRRYNEQYF. CDR3 nucleotide sequence: TGTGCCAGCAGTCCCAAGAGACGTTACAATGAGCAGTACTTC.

The chain employs TRBV21-1 and TRBJ1-5. TRBV21-1 is tagged as a pseudogene. This CDR3 spans 23 amino acids. CDR3 nucleotide sequence: TGTGCCAGCAGCAAAGGAAGCCTCGGTGAGAGGACCATCATCCCATATAGCAATCAGCCCCAGCATTTT. Amino acids: CASSKGSLGERTIIPYSNQPQHF.